The T cell receptor beta chain described here comes from a study of blood T cell repertoires in COVID-19. Seattle's cohort entered during active infection and was followed longitudinally. Here immunoSEQ multiplex PCR was the method, and the copy in TCRdb shows in-frame clones only, minus some. The sample has a few hundred thousand clones, over 80% seen once. The V end was cut by 8 bases, the J end by 0 bases, with 10 bases between. Germline CDR1 is SGHTA and CDR2 is FQGNSA. The CDR3 contains 14 residues. Sequencing used peripheral blood. The rearrangement uses TRBV7-2 and TRBJ2-2; perhaps TRBD1 as D (5 bases). The receptor's source is a woman aged 25-40 years with COVID-19, enrolled during active disease. The CDR3 DNA sequence: TGTGCCAGCTGGACACCTGCGAACACCGGGGAGCTGTTTTTT. It is translated as CASWTPANTGELFF.